This passage covers 24 T cell receptor beta chains from one sample sequenced in a study of PD-L1 blockade in urothelial cancer. Measured with immunoSEQ multiplex PCR; TCRdb has only the in-frame clones, and not every one. The table includes about 130,000 clones, about 88% detected once. As to time point: pretreatment peripheral blood. The sample in question was PBMCs, obtained around atezolizumab (anti-PD-L1) treatment. These receptors all stem from a man over 45 with urothelial cancer.

This chain connects TRBV4-1 to TRBJ2-6; D may be TRBD2 (5 bases). CDR3 length: 18 residues. Per the germline V gene, CDR1 is MGHRA and CDR2 is YSYEKL. The V and J ends lost 1 base and 0 bases respectively, with 13 bases between them. The CDR3 loop reads CASSQVDLGLSGANVLTF. The CDR3 DNA follows: TGCGCCAGCAGCCAAGTCGATTTAGGACTCTCTGGGGCCAACGTCCTGACTTTC.

This chain connects TRBV15 to TRBJ2-5; 9 bases align to TRBD1. The CDR3 totals 17 residues. V lost 0 bases to trimming and J lost 5 bases; unmatched junction nucleotides: 10. In germline, CDR1 is LNHNV, CDR2 YYDKDF (reference sequence). The CDR3 DNA is TGTGCCACCAGCAGAGATAGGGGGACAGGGATCTGGGAGACCCAGTACTTC. This codes for CATSRDRGTGIWETQYF.

This chain uses TRBV6-1 with TRBJ2-7; TRBD2 aligns across 7 bases. This CDR3 is 14 amino acids long. Germline V gene data show CDR1 as MNHNS and CDR2 as SASEGT. Trimming cost V 8 bases and J 3 bases; bases outside gene matches: 10. The DNA for the CDR3 is TGTGCCAGCGGGGGGGTAGCGGAGGACTACGAGCAGTACTTC. Amino acid sequence: CASGGVAEDYEQYF.

The V call is TRBV18, the J call TRBJ2-7, with D perhaps matching TRBD2 (6 bases). The CDR3 is made up of 16 amino acids. Germline loops: CDR1 KGHSH, CDR2 LQKENI. V was shortened by 3 bases and J by 3 bases, with 18 bases between the two germline ends. The CDR3 nucleotides read TGTGCCAGCTCACCTTCGGGGCCCAGGGACTTCTACGAGCAGTACTTC. The encoded protein is CASSPSGPRDFYEQYF.

This clone came up many times. The V gene is TRBV5-5, the J gene TRBJ2-1, with 13 bases that match TRBD2. J gave up 7 bases and V 0 bases, and 10 bases lay outside the gene matches. The germline gives CDR1 SGHKS, CDR2 YYEKEE (reference sequence). This CDR3 contains 18 residues. The CDR3 protein is CASSLGLVWTSGRNEQFF. DNA for the CDR3: TGTGCCAGCAGCTTGGGTCTCGTGTGGACTAGCGGGAGAAATGAGCAGTTCTTC.

The CDR3 protein is CASSPRTGSYEQYF. The CDR3 bases are TGTGCCAGCAGCCCGAGGACAGGATCCTACGAGCAGTACTTC. V and J are TRBV5-8 and TRBJ2-7, with 7 bases identical to TRBD1. After removal of 4 bases from V and 1 base from J, the junction contained 5 bases not matched to a gene. CDR1 and CDR2 (germline): SGHTS, YDEGEE. This CDR3 is built from 14 residues.

In regard to this clone: The junction departs from germline at one end; a sequencing error may be responsible. The rearrangement uses TRBV4-2 and TRBJ1-5; D perhaps matches TRBD1 (6 bases). CDR1 is LGHNA and CDR2 is YNFKEQ in the germline V gene. CDR3 length: 15 amino acids. CDR3 loop: CASSTTGTSSQPQHF. The DNA of the CDR3 is TGTGCCAGCAGCACAACAGGGACCAGCAGTCAGCCCCAGCATTTT.

V usage is TRBV27 and J usage is TRBJ2-2; weak D call: TRBD2 (7 bases). CDR3 length: 14 residues. V was cut by 5 bases and J by 6 bases, with 13 bases left in between. CDR1 and CDR2 from the germline V gene are MNHEY and SMNVEV (reference sequence). The chain's CDR3 is CASSPRGGPGELFF. In nucleotides, the CDR3 is TGTGCCAGCAGTCCCAGGGGAGGGCCCGGGGAGCTGTTTTTT.

As concerns this clone: Other DNA sequences in the same sample also yield this CDR3. The chain recombines TRBV2 with TRBJ2-5, with 13 bases aligning to TRBD2. The trim removed 9 bases at V and 5 bases at J, leaving 3 bases unmatched. The CDR3 length is 13 residues. Germline lookup yields CDR1 SNHLY and CDR2 FYNNEI. The CDR3 DNA reads TGTGCCAGTAGACTAGCGGGAGGCGAGACCCAGTACTTC. Encoded protein: CASRLAGGETQYF. Filled out from reference TRBV2 and TRBJ2-5, the complete variable domain reads EPEVTQTPSHQVTQMGQEVILRCVPISNHLYFYWYRQILGQKVEFLVSFYNNEISEKSEIFDDQFSVERPDGSNFTLKIRSTKLEDSAMYFCASRLAGGETQYFGPGTRLLVL.

The chain joins TRBV14 to TRBJ2-7; D gene ambiguous. The ends were cut back, 2 bases at V and 2 bases at J, with 10 bases in the middle. The germline V gene has CDR1 SGHDN and CDR2 FVKESK. This CDR3 has 14 amino acids. In DNA form, the CDR3 reads TGTGCCAGCAGCCAACCAGGTGAAACCTACGAGCAGTACTTC. This encodes CASSQPGETYEQYF.

This clone came up a few times. This chain joins TRBV27 and TRBJ2-1; 11 nucleotides line up with TRBD2. The V gene end was trimmed by 0 bases and the J gene end by 6 bases; junction bases not matched to a gene: 7. CDR1 is MNHEY, CDR2 SMNVEV, per germline (reference sequence). The CDR3 covers 17 residues. In DNA, the CDR3 is TGTGCCAGCAGTTTATCGGCCCGACTAGCGGGGACCAATGAGCAGTTCTTC. Its translation is CASSLSARLAGTNEQFF.

The chain employs TRBV28 and TRBJ1-1; D is perhaps TRBD1 (6 bases). This CDR3 has 16 residues. Germline V gives CDR1 MDHEN, CDR2 SYDVKM. V gave up 6 bases and J gave up 5 bases, with 22 bases separating them. This CDR3 is CASRSSSKGGFTEAFF. CDR3 in DNA: TGTGCCAGCAGATCGTCCTCCAAAGGGGGATTTACTGAAGCTTTCTTT.

This sequence joins TRBV28 and TRBJ2-7, with 10 bases aligning to TRBD2. V shed 6 bases, J shed 4 bases, and the junction held 6 bases outside the gene matches. CDR1 is MDHEN, CDR2 SYDVKM, per germline. The CDR3 runs to 14 residues. CDR3 in amino acids: CASSPASGGYEQYF. CDR3 in DNA: TGTGCCAGCAGCCCTGCTAGCGGGGGTTACGAGCAGTACTTC.

By frequency in the sample, this clone is medium-sized. The gene calls are TRBV7-8 and TRBJ2-7, with TRBD2 matching 11 bases. CDR3 length equals 16 residues. With V trimmed by 2 bases and J by 5 bases, 8 bases remained unmatched. Germline loops: CDR1 SGHVS, CDR2 FQNEAQ. The CDR3 loop reads CASSLLAGGPMDEQYF. CDR3 coding DNA: TGTGCCAGCAGCTTATTAGCGGGAGGGCCTATGGACGAGCAGTACTTC.

The chain recombines TRBV15 with TRBJ1-2; TRBD1 matches at 9 bases. This CDR3 spans 15 amino acids. CDR1 and CDR2 from the germline V gene are LNHNV and YYDKDF (reference sequence). V shed 3 bases, J shed 8 bases, and the junction held 10 bases outside the gene matches. The CDR3 coding sequence is TGTGCCACCAGCAGCCCGGGACAGGGCTTGCGCGGCTACACCTTC. Its protein is CATSSPGQGLRGYTF.

This chain uses TRBV4-1 with TRBJ2-7; D might be TRBD1 (5 bases). The CDR3 covers 15 residues. Trimming shortened V by 1 base and J by 7 bases, and 17 bases separated the two germline ends. CDR1 is MGHRA, CDR2 YSYEKL, per germline. The DNA for the CDR3 is TGCGCCAGCAGCCAAGGGACACCGAGAACTGTAGAGCAGTACTTC. It encodes CASSQGTPRTVEQYF.

The chain is built from TRBV7-2 and TRBJ2-1, with TRBD2 matching over 7 bases. The V segment lost 5 bases and the J segment 6 bases; nucleotides outside the gene matches: 4. There are 13 residues in the CDR3. From germline, CDR1 is SGHTA and CDR2 FQGNSA. The CDR3 bases are TGTGCCAGCAGCCAGACTAGCTCCAATGAGCAGTTCTTC. Translated: CASSQTSSNEQFF.

The CDR3 DNA sequence: TGTGCCAGCAGCCCAACGATAGACAGGGCGGACTATGGCTACACCTTC. Protein: CASSPTIDRADYGYTF. V gene TRBV4-2 combines with J gene TRBJ1-2; 7 nucleotides agree with TRBD1. The CDR3 consists of 16 residues. J lost 3 bases, V lost 4 bases, and 11 bases had no gene match. Germline V gene lookup returns CDR1 LGHNA and CDR2 YNFKEQ.

With regard to this clone: One end of the junction varies from germline; a read error may be responsible. The V and J genes are TRBV7-9 and TRBJ1-5; 10 positions match TRBD1. The CDR3 consists of 15 residues. Germline lookup yields CDR1 SEHNR and CDR2 FQNEAQ (reference sequence). This CDR3 reads CASSLGQGVGQPQHF. The CDR3 DNA reads as TGTGCCAGCAGTTTAGGACAGGGGGTAGGTCAGCCCCAGCATTTT.

This chain links TRBV7-9 with TRBJ2-7; D unresolved. Trimming cost V 1 base and J 7 bases, with 8 bases left between them. Germline lookup yields CDR1 SEHNR and CDR2 FQNEAQ (reference sequence). The CDR3 runs 12 residues. The DNA for the CDR3 is TGTGCCAGCAGCTTAGTTGCGTCTGAGCAGTACTTC. It encodes CASSLVASEQYF.

The chain recombines TRBV30 with TRBJ1-3; 7 bases align to TRBD1. This CDR3 is 12 amino acids long. Germline V gene data show CDR1 as GTSNPN and CDR2 as SVGIG (reference sequence). V lost 2 bases, J lost 7 bases, and 2 bases stayed unmatched. The CDR3 DNA reads TGTGCCTGGAGTAGACAGGGCAACACCATATATTTT. Translation gives CAWSRQGNTIYF.

The chain has TRBV6-4 and TRBJ1-4, with D possibly matching TRBD1 (5 bases). The germline V gene encodes CDR1 MRHNA and CDR2 SNTAGT. The CDR3 runs to 13 residues. The ends were cut back, 10 bases at V and 4 bases at J, with 13 bases in the middle. The CDR3 DNA is TGTGCCACCCCGACAGATATTAATGAAAAACTGTTTTTT. Translation: CATPTDINEKLFF.

This clone was seen once. The chain employs TRBV7-9 and TRBJ2-3, with D perhaps matching TRBD2 (7 bases). The germline V gene encodes CDR1 SEHNR and CDR2 FQNEAQ (reference sequence). The CDR3 runs 16 residues. The V end was cut by 4 bases, the J end by 1 base, with 15 bases between. CDR3 loop: CASSWGGGHGTDTQYF. CDR3 DNA sequence: TGTGCCAGCAGCTGGGGAGGGGGACACGGCACAGATACGCAGTATTTT.

This clone has only a few counts. The rearrangement joins TRBV28 to TRBJ2-3; the D gene is possibly TRBD2 (7 bases). Trimming took 7 bases from V and 4 from J, leaving 12 bases between them. Germline V lookup: CDR1 MDHEN, CDR2 SYDVKM. This CDR3 is 13 amino acids long. The CDR3 loop is CASIEGGADTQYF. CDR3 in DNA: TGTGCCAGCATAGAGGGGGGGGCAGATACGCAGTATTTT.